This T cell receptor (beta chain) was sequenced for a study of T-cell reconstitution after alpha-beta-depleted transplantation in children. V was pared by 3 bases and J by 11 bases, with 9 bases between. The CDR3 has 11 residues. Germline values: CDR1 WSHSY, CDR2 SAAADI. Preparation of the TCRbeta library was carried out with unique molecular identifiers. TCRdb reprocessed the PCR reads with MiXCR, giving one entry per CDR3 protein. The data show some 240,000 distinct CDR3 sequences, 9% to 10% seen once. The sample in question was PBMCs from the stem cell graft donor, obtained from the stem cell graft. V usage is TRBV10-2 and J usage is TRBJ2-3; D is undetermined. The origin of this receptor is a human donor who donated a stem cell graft to a child with SCID. In nucleotides, the CDR3 is TGCGCCAGCAGTGAAATGCCGCGGCAGTATTTT. The encoded protein is CASSEMPRQYF.